This TCR beta chain emerged from a study of OX40 agonist ivuxolimab in advanced cancers. Overall study: Having had anti-PD-1, anti-PD-L1 or anti-CTLA-4 therapy before was allowed, and about 40% had some.

This clone was seen only once. Its antigen is not identified. The protocol was immunoSEQ multiplex PCR, while the TCRdb copy is restricted to in-frame clones and leaves out a portion. The table lists about 59,000 clones, over 75% of them singletons. General observations from the study: CD4+ and CD8+ blood T cells expanded clonally by week 6 at 0.1 to 3.0 mg/kg.

This TCR was recovered from an adult with an advanced solid tumor such as melanoma, head and neck, liver or kidney cancer. Sequenced material: CD4+ or CD8+ T cells sorted from blood, taken in a trial of the OX40 agonist ivuxolimab.

For the CDR3, the DNA is TGTGCCAGCAGCTTTAGTGGGCAGGGGGTCGGAAAACTGTTTTTT. Residues: CASSFSGQGVGKLFF. The chain has TRBV7-8 and TRBJ1-4; 7 nucleotides agree with TRBD1. CDR3 length equals 15 residues. CDR1 SGHVS and CDR2 FQNEAQ come from the germline V gene. J gave up 10 bases and V 3 bases, and 11 bases lay outside the gene matches.